This T cell receptor (beta chain) was sequenced for a study of blood T cell repertoires in COVID-19. Overall study context: COVID-19 samples from acute and convalescent phases originated in the United States, Italy and Spain. PBMCs, B-cell-depleted T cells, or T cells provided the cDNA or gDNA that made up the material.

Donors in Cohort 3 who had recovered were those with two negative PCRs, healthcare professional clearance, or resolution of their symptoms. Data came from immunoSEQ multiplex PCR; TCRdb stores just in-frame clones and leaves some out. The sample records roughly 200,000 clones, more than 80% being singletons. The germline gives CDR1 LNHDA, CDR2 SQIVND (reference sequence). The length of the CDR3 is 15 residues. The V gene lost 9 bases and the J gene lost 3 bases, with 18 bases spanning the gap. This TCR was sampled from a man aged 35-49 years who had recovered from COVID-19. The V gene is TRBV19, the J gene TRBJ1-5; TRBD1 might be the D (6 bases). Sequencing was performed on PBMCs or T cells enriched from blood (not recorded which). CDR3 coding DNA: TGTGCCAGCCTCGTAAGGGGGGGGGTCAATCAGCCCCAGCATTTT. Residues: CASLVRGGVNQPQHF.